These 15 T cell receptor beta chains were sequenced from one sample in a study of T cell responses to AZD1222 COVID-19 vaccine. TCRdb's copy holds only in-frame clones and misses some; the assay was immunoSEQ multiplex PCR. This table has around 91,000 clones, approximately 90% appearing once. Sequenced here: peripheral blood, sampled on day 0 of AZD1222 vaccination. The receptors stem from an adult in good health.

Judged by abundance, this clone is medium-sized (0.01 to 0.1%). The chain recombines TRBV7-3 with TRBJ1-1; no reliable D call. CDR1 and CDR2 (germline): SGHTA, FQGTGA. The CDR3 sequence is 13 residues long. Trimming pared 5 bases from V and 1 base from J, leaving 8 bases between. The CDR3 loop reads CASSRSTNTEAFF. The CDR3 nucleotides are TGTGCCAGCAGCCGGTCCACGAACACTGAAGCTTTCTTT. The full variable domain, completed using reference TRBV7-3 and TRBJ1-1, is GAGVSQTPSNKVTEKGKYVELRCDPISGHTALYWYRQSLGQGPEFLIYFQGTGAADDSGLPNDRFFAVRPEGSVSTLKIQRTERGDSAVYLCASSRSTNTEAFFGQGTRLTVV.

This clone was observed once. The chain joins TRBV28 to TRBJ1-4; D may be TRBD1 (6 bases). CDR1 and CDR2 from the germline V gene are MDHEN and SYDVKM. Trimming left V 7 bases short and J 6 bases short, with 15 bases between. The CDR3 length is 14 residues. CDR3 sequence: CASNPGVLYEKLFF. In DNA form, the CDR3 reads TGTGCCAGCAACCCAGGGGTCCTGTATGAAAAACTGTTTTTT.

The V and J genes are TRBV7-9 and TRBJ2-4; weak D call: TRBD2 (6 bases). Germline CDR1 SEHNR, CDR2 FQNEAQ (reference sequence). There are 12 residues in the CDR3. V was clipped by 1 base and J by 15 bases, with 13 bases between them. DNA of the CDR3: TGTGCCAGCAGCTTAGATCTAGGGACTCCGTACTTC. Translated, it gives CASSLDLGTPYF. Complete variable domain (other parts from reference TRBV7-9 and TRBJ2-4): DTGVSQNPRHKITKRGQNVTFRCDPISEHNRLYWYRQTLGQGPEFLTYFQNEAQLEKSRLLSDRFSAERPKGSFSTLEIQRTEQGDSAMYLCASSLDLGTPYFGAGTRLSVL.

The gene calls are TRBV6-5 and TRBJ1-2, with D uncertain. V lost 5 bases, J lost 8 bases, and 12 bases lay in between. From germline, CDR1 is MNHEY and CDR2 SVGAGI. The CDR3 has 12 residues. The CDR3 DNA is TGTGCCAGCAGTCCCGGAACGGGCGGCTACACCTTC. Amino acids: CASSPGTGGYTF.

The CDR3 here is CASSSGGLREKLFF. The DNA for the CDR3 is TGCGCCAGCAGCTCTGGGGGACTGCGGGAAAAACTGTTTTTT. The rearrangement links TRBV5-1 to TRBJ1-4; tentative D call: TRBD1 (5 bases). Trimming removed 3 bases at V and 8 bases at J, with 14 bases between. Germline CDR1 and CDR2: SGHRS and YFSETQ. The CDR3 has 14 amino acids.

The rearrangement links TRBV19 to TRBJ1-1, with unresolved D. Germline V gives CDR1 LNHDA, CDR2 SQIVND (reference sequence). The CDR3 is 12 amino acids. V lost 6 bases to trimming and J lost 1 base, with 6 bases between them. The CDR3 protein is CASSPQNTEAFF. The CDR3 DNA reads TGTGCCAGTAGCCCTCAGAACACTGAAGCTTTCTTT.

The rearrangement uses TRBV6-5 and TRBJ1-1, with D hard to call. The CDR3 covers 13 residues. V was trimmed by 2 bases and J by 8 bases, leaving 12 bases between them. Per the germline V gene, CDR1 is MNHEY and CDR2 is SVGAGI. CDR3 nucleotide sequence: TGTGCCAGCAGTTACCCGCAAGGAGGGGAAGCTTTCTTT. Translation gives CASSYPQGGEAFF.

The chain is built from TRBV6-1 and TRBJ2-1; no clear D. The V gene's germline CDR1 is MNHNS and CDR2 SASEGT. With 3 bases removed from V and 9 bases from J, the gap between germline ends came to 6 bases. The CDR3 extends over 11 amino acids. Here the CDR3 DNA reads TGTGCCAGCAGTGAGATTAGTGAGCAGTTCTTC. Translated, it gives CASSEISEQFF.

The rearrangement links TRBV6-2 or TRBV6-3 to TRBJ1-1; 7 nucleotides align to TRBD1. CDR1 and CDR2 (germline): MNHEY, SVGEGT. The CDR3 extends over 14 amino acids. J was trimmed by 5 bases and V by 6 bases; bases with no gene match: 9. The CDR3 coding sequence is TGTGCCAGCAGCCAGCGGACAGGATGGACTGAAGCTTTCTTT. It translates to CASSQRTGWTEAFF.

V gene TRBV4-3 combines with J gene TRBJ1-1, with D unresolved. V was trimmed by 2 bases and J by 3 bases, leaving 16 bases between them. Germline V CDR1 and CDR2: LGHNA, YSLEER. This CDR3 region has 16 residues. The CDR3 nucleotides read TGCGCCAGCAGCCAATTCAGTTCCTACGGGCACACTGAAGCTTTCTTT. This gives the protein CASSQFSSYGHTEAFF.

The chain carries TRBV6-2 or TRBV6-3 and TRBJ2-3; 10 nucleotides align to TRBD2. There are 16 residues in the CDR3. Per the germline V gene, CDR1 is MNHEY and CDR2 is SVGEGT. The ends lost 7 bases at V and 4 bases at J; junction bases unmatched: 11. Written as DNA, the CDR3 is TGTGCCAGCAACCCCCAGCGGGAGGGCCGTTCAGATACGCAGTATTTT. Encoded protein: CASNPQREGRSDTQYF.

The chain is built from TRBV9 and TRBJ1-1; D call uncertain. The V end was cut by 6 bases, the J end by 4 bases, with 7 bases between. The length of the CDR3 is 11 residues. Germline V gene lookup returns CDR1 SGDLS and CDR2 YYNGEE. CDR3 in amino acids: CASTPSTEAFF. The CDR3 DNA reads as TGTGCCAGCACCCCATCCACTGAAGCTTTCTTT.

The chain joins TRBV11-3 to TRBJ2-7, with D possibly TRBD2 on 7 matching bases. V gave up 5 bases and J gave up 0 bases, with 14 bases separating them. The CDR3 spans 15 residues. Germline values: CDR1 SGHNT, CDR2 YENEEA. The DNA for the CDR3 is TGTGCCAGCAGCCGGGGGGACATCTCCTCCTACGAGCAGTACTTC. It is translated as CASSRGDISSYEQYF. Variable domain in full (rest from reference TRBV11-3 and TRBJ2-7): EAGVVQSPRYKIIEKKQPVAFWCNPISGHNTLYWYLQNLGQGPELLIRYENEEAVDDSQLPKDRFSAERLKGVDSTLKIQPAELGDSAVYLCASSRGDISSYEQYFGPGTRLTVT.

This CDR3 is CASSLARTGPTEAFF. CDR3 bases: TGTGCCAGCAGTTTGGCGAGGACGGGACCCACTGAAGCTTTCTTT. The chain links TRBV27 to TRBJ1-1; tentative D call: TRBD1 (5 bases). Trimming stripped 3 bases from V and 4 bases from J, with 15 bases between. From germline, CDR1 is MNHEY and CDR2 SMNVEV (reference sequence). The CDR3 loop spans 15 amino acids.

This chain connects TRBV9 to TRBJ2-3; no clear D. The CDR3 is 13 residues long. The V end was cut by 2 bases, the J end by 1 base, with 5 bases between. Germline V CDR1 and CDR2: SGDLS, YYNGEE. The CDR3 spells CASSVYGTDTQYF. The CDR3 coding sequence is TGTGCCAGCAGCGTTTACGGCACAGATACGCAGTATTTT.